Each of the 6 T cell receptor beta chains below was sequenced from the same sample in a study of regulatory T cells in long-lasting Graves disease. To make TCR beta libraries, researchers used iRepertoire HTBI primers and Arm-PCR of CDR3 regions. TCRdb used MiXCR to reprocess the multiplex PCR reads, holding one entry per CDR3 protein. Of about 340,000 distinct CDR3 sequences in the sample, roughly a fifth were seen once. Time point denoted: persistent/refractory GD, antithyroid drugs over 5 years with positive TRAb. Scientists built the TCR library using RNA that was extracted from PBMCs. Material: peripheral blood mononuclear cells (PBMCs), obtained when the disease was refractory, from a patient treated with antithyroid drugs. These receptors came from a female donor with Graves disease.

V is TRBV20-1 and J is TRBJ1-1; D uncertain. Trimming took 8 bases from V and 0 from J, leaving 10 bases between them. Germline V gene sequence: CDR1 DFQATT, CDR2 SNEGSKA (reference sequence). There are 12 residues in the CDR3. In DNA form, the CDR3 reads TGCAGTCTCCGTAGCCTGAACACTGAAGCTTTCTTT. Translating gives CSLRSLNTEAFF.

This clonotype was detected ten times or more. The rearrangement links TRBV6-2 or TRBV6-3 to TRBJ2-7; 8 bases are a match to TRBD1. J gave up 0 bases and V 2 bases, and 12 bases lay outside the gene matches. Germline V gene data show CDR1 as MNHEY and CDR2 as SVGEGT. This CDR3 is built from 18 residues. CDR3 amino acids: CASSYRSPGQASSYEQYF. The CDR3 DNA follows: TGTGCCAGCAGTTACAGGTCCCCGGGACAGGCGAGCTCCTACGAGCAGTACTTC.

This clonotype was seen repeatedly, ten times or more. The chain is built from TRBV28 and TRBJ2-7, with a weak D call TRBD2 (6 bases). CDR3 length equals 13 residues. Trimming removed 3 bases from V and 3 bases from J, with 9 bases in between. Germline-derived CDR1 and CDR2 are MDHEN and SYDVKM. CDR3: CASSFRGFYEQYF. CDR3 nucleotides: TGTGCCAGCAGTTTTCGGGGGTTCTACGAGCAGTACTTC.

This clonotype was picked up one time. The DNA for the CDR3 is TGTGCCAGCTCAGACACAGGGTTTGGATCCTTCCGACTCTCCGGGGAGCTGTTTTTT. This translates into CASSDTGFGSFRLSGELFF. This chain connects TRBV18 to TRBJ2-2, with D maybe TRBD1 (6 bases). Germline V gives CDR1 KGHSH, CDR2 LQKENI. V was clipped by 5 bases and J by 6 bases, with 28 bases between them. The CDR3 consists of 19 residues.

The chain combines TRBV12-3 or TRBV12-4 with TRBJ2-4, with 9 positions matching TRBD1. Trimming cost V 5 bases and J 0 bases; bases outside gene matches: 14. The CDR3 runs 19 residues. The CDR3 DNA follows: TGTGCCAGCAGTGATTTGCGGACAGGGGTATCCCTAGCCAAAAACATTCAGTACTTC. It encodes CASSDLRTGVSLAKNIQYF.

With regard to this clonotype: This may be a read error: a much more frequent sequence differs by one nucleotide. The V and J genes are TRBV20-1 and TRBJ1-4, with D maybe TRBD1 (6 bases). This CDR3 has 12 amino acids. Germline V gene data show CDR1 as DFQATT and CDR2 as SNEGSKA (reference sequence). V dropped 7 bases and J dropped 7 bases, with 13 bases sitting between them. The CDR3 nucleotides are TGCAGTGGCCAGGGGTTCGTTGAAAAACTGTTTTTT. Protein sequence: CSGQGFVEKLFF.